A selection of T cell receptor beta chains follows, all from one sample in a study of CD8+ T cells in alopecia areata. Some clones are missing from TCRdb's copy, which holds only in-frame ones; the method was immunoSEQ multiplex PCR. The table shows 95,000 to 150,000 clones, with about 46% occurring only once. Specimen: NKG2D-low CD8+ T cells sorted from blood. These receptors were collected from a human donor with alopecia areata. The CDR3 runs from the conserved cysteine through the conserved F or W. Fields, in order: V gene, D gene, J gene, clone size, CDR3 DNA, CDR3 protein. A D gene is named only where the DNA matches it firmly. Clone sizes are given selectively: once, few, many, or a class where the clone is expanded.

TRBV28	-	TRBJ1-5	-	TGTGCCAGCAGAGACAGTAGTCAGCCCCAGCATTTT	CASRDSSQPQHF
TRBV7-9	-	TRBJ2-5	few	TGTGCCAGCAGCTCCTCGGACCGCCTAGAGACCCAGTACTTC	CASSSSDRLETQYF
TRBV28	-	TRBJ2-7	-	TGTGCCAGCAGTTTAGTGGGGCCCGAGCAGTACTTC	CASSLVGPEQYF
TRBV7-9	-	TRBJ1-1	few	TGTGCCAGCAGCGCTACTCTCACCCATCCCGCTTTCTTT	CASSATLTHPAFF
TRBV5-6	TRBD1	TRBJ2-5	few	TGTGCCAGCACCTCGGACAGGGCAGAGACCCAGTACTTC	CASTSDRAETQYF
TRBV7-2	TRBD2	TRBJ2-1	-	TGTGCCAGCAACCTCCCGACTAGCGGGGTTTATGAGCAGTTCTTC	CASNLPTSGVYEQFF
TRBV6-5	-	TRBJ2-5	-	TGTGCCAGCAGTTACTCGACTGGTTCAGAGACCCAGTACTTC	CASSYSTGSETQYF
TRBV23-1	TRBD1	TRBJ1-5	-	TGCGCCGGTGGGACAGCTAGCAATCAGCCCCAGCATTTT	CAGGTASNQPQHF
TRBV30	TRBD2	TRBJ2-1	once	TGTGCCTGGAACAACCTAGCGGGAGTCGGCGAGCAGTTCTTC	CAWNNLAGVGEQFF
TRBV28	-	TRBJ2-4	-	TGTGCCAGCAGTTCGGGGGCCAAAAACATTCAGTACTTC	CASSSGAKNIQYF
TRBV23-1	-	TRBJ1-5	few	TGCGCCAGCAGTCAAATTCGGGCACAAAAAGAGCCCCAGCATTTT	CASSQIRAQKEPQHF
TRBV7-9	TRBD1	TRBJ2-2	-	TGTGCCAGCAGCCCGGACAGGGCGGGCACCGGGGAGCTGTTTTTT	CASSPDRAGTGELFF
TRBV4-2	-	TRBJ2-7	-	TGTGCCAGCAGCCAAGAAGGGGTCAGTTACGAGCAGTACTTC	CASSQEGVSYEQYF
TRBV29-1	-	TRBJ2-5	-	TGCAGTGCGTTAGGAGGGTATGGGGAGACCCAGTACTTC	CSALGGYGETQYF
TRBV29-1	TRBD1	TRBJ2-2	-	TGCAGCGTTGAAGACGCCGGACAGGGGGCGAACGGGGAGCTGTTTTTT	CSVEDAGQGANGELFF
TRBV29-1	TRBD1	TRBJ2-7	-	TGCAGCGTTCGCACAGGGGGATCCTACGAGCAGTACTTC	CSVRTGGSYEQYF
TRBV7-8	-	TRBJ1-1	-	TGTGCCAGCAGCTTTGGGGGGCCCACTGAAGCTTTCTTT	CASSFGGPTEAFF
TRBV2	-	TRBJ1-1	-	TGTGCCAGCCTCTGGGACACTGAAGCTTTCTTT	CASLWDTEAFF